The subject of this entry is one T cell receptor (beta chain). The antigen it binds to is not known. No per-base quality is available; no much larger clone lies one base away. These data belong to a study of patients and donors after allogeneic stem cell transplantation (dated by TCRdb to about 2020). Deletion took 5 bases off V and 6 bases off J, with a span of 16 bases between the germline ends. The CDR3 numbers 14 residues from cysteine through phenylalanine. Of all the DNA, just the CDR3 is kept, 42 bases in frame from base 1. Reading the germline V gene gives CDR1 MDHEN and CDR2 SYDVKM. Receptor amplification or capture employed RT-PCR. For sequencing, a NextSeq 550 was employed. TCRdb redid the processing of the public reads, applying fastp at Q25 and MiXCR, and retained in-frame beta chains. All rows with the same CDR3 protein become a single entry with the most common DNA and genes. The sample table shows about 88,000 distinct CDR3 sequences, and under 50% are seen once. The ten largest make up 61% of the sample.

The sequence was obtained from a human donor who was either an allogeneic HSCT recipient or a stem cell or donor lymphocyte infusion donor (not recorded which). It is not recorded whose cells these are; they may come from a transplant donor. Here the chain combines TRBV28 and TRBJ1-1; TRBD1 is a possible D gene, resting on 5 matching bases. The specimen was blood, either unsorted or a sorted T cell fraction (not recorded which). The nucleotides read TGTGCCAGCAGTCTCGGGACGGCTAACGCTGAAGCTTTCTTT. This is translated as CASSLGTANAEAFF.